This T cell receptor beta chain was obtained from a study of T-cell memory formation after mild COVID-19. Study results and caveats: There was a balanced CD4/CD8 profile in clones contracting day 15 to 85, and later expanders leaned CD4+. That cross-reactive memory joined was suggested by some responding clones appearing in pre-infection memory.

From the 5' RACE reads, TCRdb called clonotypes with MiXCR, one entry per CDR3 protein. The data contain about 440,000 distinct CDR3 sequences, about 19% of them singletons. This clonotype came up many times. Its specificity is not known. Specimen: PBMCs or a T cell subset sorted from them (not recorded which). The receptor was isolated from an adult woman who had mild COVID-19 (a few samples of this study predate the infection). Cell type and time point are not known.

Here the CDR3 DNA reads TGCGCCAGCAGGTCCTCATACAATGAGCAGTTCTTC. Translation: CASRSSYNEQFF. This rearrangement joins TRBV5-1 to TRBJ2-1; D unresolved. V lost 5 bases, J lost 4 bases, and 7 bases lay in between. From germline, CDR1 is SGHRS and CDR2 YFSETQ. CDR3 length: 12 residues.